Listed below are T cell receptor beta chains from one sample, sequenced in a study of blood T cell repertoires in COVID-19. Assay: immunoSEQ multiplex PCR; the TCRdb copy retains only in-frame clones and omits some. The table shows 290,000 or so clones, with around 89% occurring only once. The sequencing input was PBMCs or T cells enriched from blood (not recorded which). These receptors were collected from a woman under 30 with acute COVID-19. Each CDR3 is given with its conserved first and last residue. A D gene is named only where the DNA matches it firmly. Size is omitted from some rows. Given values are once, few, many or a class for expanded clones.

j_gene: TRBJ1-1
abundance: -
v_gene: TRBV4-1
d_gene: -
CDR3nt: TGCGCCAGCAGCCAAGAAGAGGCGGGTTCTAGCACTGAAGCTTTCTTT
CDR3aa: CASSQEEAGSSTEAFF

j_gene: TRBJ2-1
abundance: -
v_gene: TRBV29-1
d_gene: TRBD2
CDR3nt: TGCAGCGTTGAGGGGGGACTAGCGGGATACTCCTACAATGAGCAGTTCTTC
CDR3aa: CSVEGGLAGYSYNEQFF

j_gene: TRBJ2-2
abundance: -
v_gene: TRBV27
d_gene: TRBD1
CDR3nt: TGTGCCAGCAGTTTAAACCCGGACAGGGGAACCGGGGAGCTGTTTTTT
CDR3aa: CASSLNPDRGTGELFF

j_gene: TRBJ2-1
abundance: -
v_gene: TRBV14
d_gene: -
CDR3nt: TGTGCCAGCAGCCAAGTGACTAAGCTGAATGAGCAGTTCTTC
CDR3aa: CASSQVTKLNEQFF

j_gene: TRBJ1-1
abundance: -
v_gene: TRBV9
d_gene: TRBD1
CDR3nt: TGTGCCAGCAGCGTAAACCCGACAGGGGGAGAGTACACTGAAGCTTTCTTT
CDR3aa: CASSVNPTGGEYTEAFF

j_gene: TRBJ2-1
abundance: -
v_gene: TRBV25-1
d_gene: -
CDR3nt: TGTGCCAGCTCCTCTTCCAGAGCGTTTTCCCACAATGAGCAGTTCTTC
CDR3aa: CASSSSRAFSHNEQFF

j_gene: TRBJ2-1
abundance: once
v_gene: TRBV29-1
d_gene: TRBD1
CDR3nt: TGCAGCGTCGACAGGGGTTCCTACAATGAGCAGTTCTTC
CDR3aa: CSVDRGSYNEQFF

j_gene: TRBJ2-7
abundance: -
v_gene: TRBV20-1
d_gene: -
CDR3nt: TGCAGTGCTAGTCCGGCAGGGCGAAGCGAGCAGTACTTC
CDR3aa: CSASPAGRSEQYF

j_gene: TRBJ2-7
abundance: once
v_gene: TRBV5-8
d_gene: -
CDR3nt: TGTGCCAGCAGCGCGTGGACTGCCCCGATTTCGTACTTC
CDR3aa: CASSAWTAPISYF

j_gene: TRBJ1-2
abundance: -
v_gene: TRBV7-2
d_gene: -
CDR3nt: TGTGCCAGCAGCTACGGGGACTCCCGGGGCTACACCTTC
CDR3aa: CASSYGDSRGYTF

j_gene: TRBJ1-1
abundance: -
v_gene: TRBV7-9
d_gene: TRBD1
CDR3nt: TGTGCCAGCAGCACAGGGGGGGGCGGGACTCGAGCTTTCTTT
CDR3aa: CASSTGGGGTRAFF

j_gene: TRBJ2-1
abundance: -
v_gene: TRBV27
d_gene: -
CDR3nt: TGTGCCAGCAGTTTTAGGGGGGGTCCCAACAATGAGCAGTTCTTC
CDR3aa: CASSFRGGPNNEQFF

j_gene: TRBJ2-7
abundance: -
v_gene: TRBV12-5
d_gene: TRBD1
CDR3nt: TGTGCTAGTGGTTTGGTACTCCTCAGGGGGCCCAACGAGCAGTACTTC
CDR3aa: CASGLVLLRGPNEQYF

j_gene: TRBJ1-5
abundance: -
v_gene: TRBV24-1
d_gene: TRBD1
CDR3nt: TGTGCCACCAGTCCACTAACCGGGACAGGGGGCGGTCAGCCCCAGCATTTT
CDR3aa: CATSPLTGTGGGQPQHF

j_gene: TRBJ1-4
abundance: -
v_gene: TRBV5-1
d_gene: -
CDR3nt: TGCGCCAGCAGCCCAATGAGCGGAACTAATGAAAAACTGTTTTTT
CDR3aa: CASSPMSGTNEKLFF

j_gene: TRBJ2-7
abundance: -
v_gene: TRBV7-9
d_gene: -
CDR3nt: TGTGCCAGCAGCTGGTTGGATGTAGACAGCTCCTACGAGCAGTACTTC
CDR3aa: CASSWLDVDSSYEQYF

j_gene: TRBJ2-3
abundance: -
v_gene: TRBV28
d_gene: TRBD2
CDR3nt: TGTGCCAGCAGGCCTGCTAGCGGGGATAGGGATACGCAGTATTTT
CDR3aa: CASRPASGDRDTQYF

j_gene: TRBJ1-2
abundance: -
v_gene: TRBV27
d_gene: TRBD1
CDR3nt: TGTGCCAGCAGTCAAGGATTCGACGGGACAGGGAGGTACACCTTC
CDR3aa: CASSQGFDGTGRYTF

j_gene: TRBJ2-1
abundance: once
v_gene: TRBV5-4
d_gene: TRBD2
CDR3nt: TGTGCCAGCAGCTTGGAAGCCAGCGGGGTTTCCGGGGGTGAGCAGTTCTTC
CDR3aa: CASSLEASGVSGGEQFF

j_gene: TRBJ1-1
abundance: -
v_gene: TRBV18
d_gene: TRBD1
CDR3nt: TGTGCCAGCTCACCACGGCCCGGGACAGGGGGCAAGAACACTGAAGCTTTCTTT
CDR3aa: CASSPRPGTGGKNTEAFF

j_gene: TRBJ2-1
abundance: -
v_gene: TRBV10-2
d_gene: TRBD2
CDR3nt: TGCGCCAGCAGTGAGTCCTCCAGGGCGGGAGGCCCTGAGCAGTTCTTC
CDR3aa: CASSESSRAGGPEQFF